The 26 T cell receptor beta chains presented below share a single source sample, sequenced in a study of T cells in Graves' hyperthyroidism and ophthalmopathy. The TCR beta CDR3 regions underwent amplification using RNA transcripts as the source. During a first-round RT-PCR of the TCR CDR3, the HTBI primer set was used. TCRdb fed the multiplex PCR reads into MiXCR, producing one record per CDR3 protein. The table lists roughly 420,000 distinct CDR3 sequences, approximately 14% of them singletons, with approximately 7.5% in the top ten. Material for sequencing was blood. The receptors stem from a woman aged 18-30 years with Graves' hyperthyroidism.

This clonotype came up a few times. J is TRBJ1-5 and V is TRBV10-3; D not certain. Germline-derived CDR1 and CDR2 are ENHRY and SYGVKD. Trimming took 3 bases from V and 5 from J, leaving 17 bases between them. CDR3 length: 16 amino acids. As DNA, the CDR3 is TGTGCCATCAGTGATATCGTTGGTTCGTTGGATCAGCCCCAGCATTTT. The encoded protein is CAISDIVGSLDQPQHF.

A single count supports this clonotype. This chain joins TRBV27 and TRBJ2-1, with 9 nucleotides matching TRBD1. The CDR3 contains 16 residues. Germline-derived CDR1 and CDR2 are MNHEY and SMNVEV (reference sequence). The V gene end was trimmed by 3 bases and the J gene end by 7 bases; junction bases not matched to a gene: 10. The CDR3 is CASSFTGTGFLNEQFF. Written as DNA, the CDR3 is TGTGCCAGCAGTTTTACCGGGACAGGGTTTCTTAATGAGCAGTTCTTC.

As DNA, the CDR3 is TGTGCCAGCAGCTTAGATTCAGCGGGAGGGCTAGATACGCAGTATTTT. Translating gives CASSLDSAGGLDTQYF. J is TRBJ2-3 and V is TRBV11-3; 10 bases line up with TRBD2. CDR1 SGHNT and CDR2 YENEEA come from the germline V gene. J lost 5 bases, V lost 0 bases, and 5 bases had no gene match. CDR3 length: 16 residues.

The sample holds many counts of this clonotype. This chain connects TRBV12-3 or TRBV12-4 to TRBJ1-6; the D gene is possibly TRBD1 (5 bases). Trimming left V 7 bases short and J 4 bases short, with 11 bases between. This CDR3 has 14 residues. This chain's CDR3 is CASTTGAYNSPLHF. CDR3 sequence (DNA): TGTGCCAGCACAACAGGTGCATATAATTCACCCCTCCACTTT.

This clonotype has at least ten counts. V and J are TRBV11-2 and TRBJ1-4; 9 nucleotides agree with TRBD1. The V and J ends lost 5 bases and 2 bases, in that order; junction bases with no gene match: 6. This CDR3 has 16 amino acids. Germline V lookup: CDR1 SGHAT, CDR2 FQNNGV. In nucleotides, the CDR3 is TGTGCCAGCAGCGCTATGACAGGGGGGACTAATGAAAAACTGTTTTTT. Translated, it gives CASSAMTGGTNEKLFF.

In DNA, the CDR3 is TGTGCCAGCAGCTTTCCAGCTGGGGCCAACGTCCTGACTTTC. Its translation is CASSFPAGANVLTF. J is TRBJ2-6 and V is TRBV5-5, with D unclear. CDR3 length equals 14 residues. Per germline, CDR1 SGHKS and CDR2 YYEKEE (reference sequence). Deletions cut 2 bases from V and 2 bases from J, with 5 bases between.

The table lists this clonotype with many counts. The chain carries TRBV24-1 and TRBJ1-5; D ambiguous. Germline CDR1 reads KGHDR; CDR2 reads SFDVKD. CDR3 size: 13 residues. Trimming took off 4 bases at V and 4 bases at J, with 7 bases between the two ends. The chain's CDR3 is CATSDGGNQPQHF. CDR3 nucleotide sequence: TGTGCCACCAGTGACGGTGGAAATCAGCCCCAGCATTTT.

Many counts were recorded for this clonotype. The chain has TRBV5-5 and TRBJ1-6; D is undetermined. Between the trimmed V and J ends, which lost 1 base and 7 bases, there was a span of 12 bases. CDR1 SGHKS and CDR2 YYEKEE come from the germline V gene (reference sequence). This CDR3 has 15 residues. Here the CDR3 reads CASSLKGVRNSPLHF. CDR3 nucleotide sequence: TGTGCCAGCAGCTTGAAAGGCGTAAGGAATTCACCCCTCCACTTT.

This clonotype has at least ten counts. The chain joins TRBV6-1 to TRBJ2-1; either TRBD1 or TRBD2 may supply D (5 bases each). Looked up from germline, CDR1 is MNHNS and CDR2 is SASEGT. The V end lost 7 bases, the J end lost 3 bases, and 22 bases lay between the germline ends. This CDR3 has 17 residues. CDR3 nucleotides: TGTGCCAGCACCCAGGAGAGGGGACGGGCGATCTACAATGAGCAGTTCTTC. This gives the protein CASTQERGRAIYNEQFF.

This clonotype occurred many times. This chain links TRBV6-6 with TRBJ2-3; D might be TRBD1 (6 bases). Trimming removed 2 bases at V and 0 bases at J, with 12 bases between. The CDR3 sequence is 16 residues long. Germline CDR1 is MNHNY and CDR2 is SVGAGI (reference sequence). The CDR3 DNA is TGTGCCAGCAGTTACCCCCACAGGGCCAGCACAGATACGCAGTATTTT. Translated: CASSYPHRASTDTQYF.

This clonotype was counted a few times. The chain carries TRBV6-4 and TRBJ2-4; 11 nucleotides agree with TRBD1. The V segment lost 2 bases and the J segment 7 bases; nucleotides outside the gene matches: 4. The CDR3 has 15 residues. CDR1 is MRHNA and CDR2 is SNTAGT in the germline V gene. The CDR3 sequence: CASSDVWDRGNIQYF. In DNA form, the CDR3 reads TGTGCCAGCAGTGACGTATGGGACAGGGGGAACATTCAGTACTTC.

CDR3 protein: CASDPTSGRSYNEQFF. In nucleotides, the CDR3 is TGTGCCAGCGACCCAACTAGCGGCCGCTCCTACAATGAGCAGTTCTTC. The genes are TRBV7-9 and TRBJ2-1; 8 nucleotides agree with TRBD2. CDR1 and CDR2 from the germline V gene are SEHNR and FQNEAQ (reference sequence). The CDR3 has 16 amino acids. V lost 8 bases to trimming and J lost 0 bases; unmatched junction nucleotides: 9. The full variable domain, in which reference TRBV7-9 and TRBJ2-1 provide the parts outside the CDR3, is DTGVSQNPRHKITKRGQNVTFRCDPISEHNRLYWYRQTLGQGPEFLTYFQNEAQLEKSRLLSDRFSAERPKGSFSTLEIQRTEQGDSAMYLCASDPTSGRSYNEQFFGPGTRLTVL.

CDR3 nucleotides: TGTGCCAGTAGTATAGGGGGCTCCCCCCAGCATTTT. Its translation: CASSIGGSPQHF. This rearrangement joins TRBV19 to TRBJ1-5, with D tentatively TRBD1 (5 bases). CDR1 is LNHDA and CDR2 is SQIVND in the germline V gene (reference sequence). The CDR3 spans 12 residues. Deletions cut 1 base from V and 10 bases from J, with 8 bases between.

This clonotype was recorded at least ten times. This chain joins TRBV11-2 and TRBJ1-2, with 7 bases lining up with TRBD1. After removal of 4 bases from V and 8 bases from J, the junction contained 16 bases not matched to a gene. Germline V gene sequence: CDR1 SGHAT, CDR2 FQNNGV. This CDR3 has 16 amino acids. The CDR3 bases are TGTGCCAGCAGCTCTAACCGGGACAGTCTGGCGTTCGGCTACACCTTC. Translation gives CASSSNRDSLAFGYTF.

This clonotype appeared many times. CDR3 DNA: TGTGCCAGCAGTTTTCGGGGGGTGAGGGGTGGGAATGAGCAGTTCTTC. Its translation: CASSFRGVRGGNEQFF. The chain uses TRBV12-3 or TRBV12-4 and TRBJ2-1, with TRBD2 matching over 7 bases. The CDR3 has 16 amino acids. J was trimmed by 7 bases and V by 3 bases; bases with no gene match: 12.

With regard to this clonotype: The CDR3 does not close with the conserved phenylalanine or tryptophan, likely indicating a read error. The CDR3 nucleotides are TGTGCCAGCAGTCCCATAAGGGTGACAGTGGAGAACACTGAAGCTTTCCTT. This translates into CASSPIRVTVENTEAFL. The V gene is TRBV12-3 or TRBV12-4, the J gene TRBJ1-1, with D perhaps matching TRBD1 (5 bases). The CDR3 has 17 residues. The germline V and J ends were trimmed by 5 bases and 1 base, with 20 bases remaining between them.

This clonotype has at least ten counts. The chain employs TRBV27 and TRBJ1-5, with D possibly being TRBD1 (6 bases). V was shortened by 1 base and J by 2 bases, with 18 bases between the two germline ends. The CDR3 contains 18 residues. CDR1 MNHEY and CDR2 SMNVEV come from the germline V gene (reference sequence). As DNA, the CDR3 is TGTGCCAGCAGTTTATGGGCGCGGGGGGCTGGTGGCAATCAGCCCCAGCATTTT. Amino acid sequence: CASSLWARGAGGNQPQHF.

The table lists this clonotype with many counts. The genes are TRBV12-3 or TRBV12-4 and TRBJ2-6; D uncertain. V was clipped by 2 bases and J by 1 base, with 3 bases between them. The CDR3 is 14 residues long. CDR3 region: CASSLFSGANVLTF. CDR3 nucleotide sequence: TGTGCCAGCAGTTTATTTTCTGGGGCCAACGTCCTGACTTTC.

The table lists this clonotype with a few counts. CDR3 in amino acids: CASSRGGTNEKLFF. The CDR3 DNA reads as TGTGCCAGCAGCCGCGGGGGGACTAATGAAAAACTGTTTTTT. The chain has TRBV3-1 and TRBJ1-4; perhaps TRBD1 as D (5 bases). The V end was cut by 4 bases, the J end by 2 bases, with 8 bases between. CDR3 size: 14 residues. CDR1 LGHDT and CDR2 YNNKEL come from the germline V gene (reference sequence).

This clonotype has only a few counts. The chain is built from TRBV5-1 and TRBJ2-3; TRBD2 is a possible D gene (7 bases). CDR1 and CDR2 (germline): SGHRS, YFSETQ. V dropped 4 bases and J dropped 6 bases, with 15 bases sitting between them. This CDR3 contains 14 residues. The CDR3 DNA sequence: TGCGCCAGCAGCAGGGGGGGACGGTGGGATACGCAGTATTTT. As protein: CASSRGGRWDTQYF.

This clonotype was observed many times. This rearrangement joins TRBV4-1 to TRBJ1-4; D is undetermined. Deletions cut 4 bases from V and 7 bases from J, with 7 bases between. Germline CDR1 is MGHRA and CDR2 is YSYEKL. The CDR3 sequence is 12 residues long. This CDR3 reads CASSPLGEKLFF. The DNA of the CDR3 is TGCGCCAGCAGCCCGCTGGGTGAAAAACTGTTTTTT.

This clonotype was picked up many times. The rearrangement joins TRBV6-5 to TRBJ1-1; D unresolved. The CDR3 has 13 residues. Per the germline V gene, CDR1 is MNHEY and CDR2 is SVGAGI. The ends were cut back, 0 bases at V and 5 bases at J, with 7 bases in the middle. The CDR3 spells CASSYSLRTEAFF. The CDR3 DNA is TGTGCCAGCAGTTACTCGTTGAGGACTGAAGCTTTCTTT.

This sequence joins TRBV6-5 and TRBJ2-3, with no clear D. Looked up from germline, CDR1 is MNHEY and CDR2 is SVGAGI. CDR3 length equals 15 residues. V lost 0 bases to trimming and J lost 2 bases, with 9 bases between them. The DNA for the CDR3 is TGTGCCAGCAGTTACTCGAGGCAGGCCACAGATACGCAGTATTTT. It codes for CASSYSRQATDTQYF.

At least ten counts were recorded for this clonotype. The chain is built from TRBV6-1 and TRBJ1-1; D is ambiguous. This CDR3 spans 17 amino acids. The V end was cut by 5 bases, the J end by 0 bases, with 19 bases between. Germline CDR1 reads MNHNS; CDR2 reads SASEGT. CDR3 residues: CASSFSVDLYMNTEAFF. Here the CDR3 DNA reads TGTGCCAGCAGTTTCAGTGTAGACCTATACATGAACACTGAAGCTTTCTTT.

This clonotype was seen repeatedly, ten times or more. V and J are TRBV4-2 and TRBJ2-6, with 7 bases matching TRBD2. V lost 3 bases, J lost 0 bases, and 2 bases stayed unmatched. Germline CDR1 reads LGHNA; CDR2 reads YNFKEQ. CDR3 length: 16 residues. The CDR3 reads CASSHGGGSGANVLTF. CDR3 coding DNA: TGTGCCAGCAGCCATGGGGGGGGCTCTGGGGCCAACGTCCTGACTTTC.

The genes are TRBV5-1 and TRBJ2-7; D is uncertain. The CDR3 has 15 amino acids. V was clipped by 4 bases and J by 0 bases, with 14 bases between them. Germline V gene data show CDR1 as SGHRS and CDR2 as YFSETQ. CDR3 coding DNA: TGCGCCAGCAGCCAAGGACCCTACCCCTCCTACGAGCAGTACTTC. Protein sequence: CASSQGPYPSYEQYF.